This TCR beta chain was captured by sequencing in a study of blood T cells in healthy people across ages (dated by TCRdb to the mid-2010s). About the full investigation: In model experiments, roughly one uniquely barcoded TCR beta cDNA molecule per two T cells was captured by template switching. Using deep sequencing normalized with unique cDNA molecular identifiers, the study measured how TCR beta repertoire diversity changes with age. To avoid experimental bias, donors of different ages were spread randomly across the sequencing lanes. The study analyzed two additional independent replicas of 1 million unique cDNA reads from the same blood draw for two donors, one aged 18 to 29 and one aged 80 or older. Four age groups were formed from the donors: young (average roughly 15 years), middle-aged (approximately 39), aged (approximately 60) and long-lived (about 75). General conclusions and limits of the study: Because profiling used bulk unsorted PBMCs, naive and antigen-experienced compartments could not be compared conclusively. Observed TCR beta diversity per million T cells fell roughly linearly with age, and a significant reduction was already apparent by age roughly 40. Compared with the aged group, the long-lived group had more naive CD4+ T cells, fewer expanded clones and increased TCR diversity, a pattern suggesting age selection. Because the CMV infection status of the donors was unknown, age-related changes in expanded clonotypes may potentially have been confounded. Estimates of total diversity based on one million sequenced T cells were considered lower bounds and underestimates. There was a strong correlation between observed TCR beta diversity and the percentage of naive T cells measured by flow cytometry.

This clonotype was counted only a few times. Its antigen specificity is not known. No quality values exist for individual bases; no much larger clone is one base distant. Library prep was done by 5' RACE. Instrument on record: Illumina HiSeq 2500. A second PCR of about 6 to 11 cycles was run with a J-beta primer mix and a sample-barcoded 5' primer. A unique molecular identifier was introduced onto each TCR beta cDNA molecule by a template-switch 5' adaptor carrying 12 random nucleotides. Each sample yielded at least 2.5 million CDR3-containing paired-end reads. First-strand cDNA was synthesized from all RNA with the Mint cDNA synthesis kit, primed by a TRBC-specific oligonucleotide. Following uracil-DNA glycosylase treatment, a first 18-cycle PCR with universal primers M1SS and BC2_uni_R was performed on all cDNA. The study's own analysis went as follows. Each sample was normalized by randomly selecting 1 million high-quality reads, each carrying a distinct molecular identifier. Instead of being binned into consensus sequences, reads that shared molecular identifiers were thrown out. MiTCR, with a Q25 quality threshold and the strictest error-elimination algorithm, was used for CDR3 identification, clonotype clustering and error correction. Lower-bound total TCR beta diversity was estimated with a nonparametric unseen species model using Euler transformation. TCRdb ran its own pipeline on the public reads, namely fastp trimming at Q25 and MiXCR clone calling, and kept in-frame beta chains. Rows matching on CDR3 protein sequence are summarized as one entry with the most common DNA and genes. In this record, the V and J calls reflect TCRdb's handling and not the investigators' own analysis. For this sample there are 1.5 million to 1.8 million distinct CDR3 sequences; roughly 43% appear just once. The ten largest clones take up approximately 4% of the sample.

CDR1 and CDR2 are drawn from the germline V gene: SGDLS, YYNGEE. Taken from cysteine to phenylalanine, the CDR3 has 16 residues. The kept DNA is CDR3 alone, 48 bases in frame from the first base. V lost 4 bases and J lost 0 bases; the stretch between them is 13 bases long. The roughly 38 donors, aged about 6 to 95 years, were systemically healthy Caucasian individuals from Russia. Ten milliliters of peripheral blood were drawn from each donor into EDTA-treated Vacutainer tubes. Ficoll-Paque density-gradient centrifugation was used to isolate PBMCs, with at least 6 million obtained per sample. Total RNA, at least 5 micrograms per sample, was extracted from PBMCs with Trizol reagent. The percentages of naive CD45RAhigh/CD27high T cells were determined by flow cytometry on a PBMC aliquot from every donor.

The rearranged chain carries TRBV9 and TRBJ1-4; TRBD1 is a possible D gene, resting on 5 matching bases. The origin of this receptor is a woman aged 18-29 years in good health. Sequenced input: blood. The nucleotide sequence is TGTGCCAGCAGCCCGGGACCTTTTACAACTAATGAAAAACTGTTTTTT. It specifies CASSPGPFTTNEKLFF.